This T cell receptor (beta chain) was observed in a study of shared T cell receptors in the human thymus. Clones were sequenced by immunoSEQ multiplex PCR, and TCRdb holds only the in-frame ones, with some missing. The repertoire consists of hundreds of thousands of clones, with more than 75% occurring once and the leading ten covering roughly 0.0097%. These same records also appear under a second study, on human thymus T cells. This second study says: Serving as donors were healthy Finnish infants, each of whom was having open corrective surgery for congenital heart defects. Thymus pieces cut out during corrective heart surgery were the tissue that was used. Related research has reported that thymic repertoires overlap highly among unrelated individuals.

The clonotype was recovered from a boy under two years old with a congenital heart defect. Sequencing used thymocytes.

This CDR3 is CASSQGESSYNEQFF. The CDR3, as DNA: TGCGCCAGCAGCCAAGGCGAGAGCTCCTACAATGAGCAGTTCTTC. J is TRBJ2-1 and V is TRBV4-1; D is unclear. CDR1 is MGHRA and CDR2 is YSYEKL in the germline V gene. Trimming stripped 1 base from V and 0 bases from J, with 7 bases between. CDR3 length: 15 amino acids.